The 15 T cell receptor beta chains given below trace back to one sample, sequenced in a study of blood T cell repertoires in COVID-19 (TCRdb year 2020). The receptor library was made with the immunoSEQ multiplex PCR assay. In its TCRdb copy, this immuneACCESS table keeps in-frame sequences only and misses some clones. Where compared with another copy, unresolved V genes explain less than half of these, and the others have no known cause. The sample has about 50,000 clones on record, around 92% of them singletons. The ten biggest clones cover under 2.5% of the sample. Sequencing was carried out using peripheral blood. The source of these receptors is a human donor in a cohort sampled during active COVID-19.

This clone appeared once. The chain uses TRBV28 and TRBJ1-5, with 7 bases lining up with TRBD1. This CDR3 has 16 amino acids. V lost 7 bases, J lost 0 bases, and 9 bases stayed unmatched. Germline V lookup: CDR1 MDHEN, CDR2 SYDVKM. The CDR3 is CASIIGGQVSNQPQHF. The CDR3 DNA sequence: TGTGCCAGCATCATAGGGGGCCAGGTTAGCAATCAGCCCCAGCATTTT.

V gene TRBV19 combines with J gene TRBJ1-2; tentative D call: TRBD1 (5 bases). V dropped 5 bases and J dropped 1 base, with 17 bases sitting between them. This CDR3 contains 16 residues. Germline CDR1 reads LNHDA; CDR2 reads SQIVND (reference sequence). The CDR3 DNA follows: TGTGCCAGTAGTCCCCGTCCCGGGACTTTTAACTATGGCTACACCTTC. It encodes CASSPRPGTFNYGYTF.

The V gene is TRBV5-1, the J gene TRBJ1-1; 8 nucleotides align to TRBD1. The CDR3 sequence is 16 residues long. V lost 0 bases and J lost 4; bases outside the gene matches: 8. Germline loops: CDR1 SGHRS, CDR2 YFSETQ. For the CDR3, the DNA is TGCGCCAGCAGCTTGGACCAGGGGGCTCGGAGCACTGAAGCTTTCTTT. The encoded protein is CASSLDQGARSTEAFF. The full variable domain, in which reference TRBV5-1 and TRBJ1-1 provide the parts outside the CDR3, is KAGVTQTPRYLIKTRGQQVTLSCSPISGHRSVSWYQQTPGQGLQFLFEYFSETQRNKGNFPGRFSGRQFSNSRSEMNVSTLELGDSALYLCASSLDQGARSTEAFFGQGTRLTVV.

The V and J genes are TRBV7-9 and TRBJ1-1; D is uncertain. CDR1 SEHNR and CDR2 FQNEAQ come from the germline V gene (reference sequence). V lost 2 bases, J lost 0 bases, and 10 bases lay in between. The CDR3 spans 15 residues. DNA of the CDR3: TGTGCCAGCAGCTTAAGCGGCCAGTTGAACACTGAAGCTTTCTTT. It encodes CASSLSGQLNTEAFF.

The CDR3 bases are TGTGCCAGCAGCTTAAGAAGGACAGTCAACTCCTACGAGCAGTACTTC. It yields the protein CASSLRRTVNSYEQYF. The chain carries TRBV7-9 and TRBJ2-7, with D tentatively TRBD1 (6 bases). The CDR3 length is 16 residues. The germline CDR1 and CDR2 sequences are SEHNR and FQNEAQ (reference sequence). With 2 bases removed from V and 0 bases from J, the gap between germline ends came to 14 bases.

The chain links TRBV9 to TRBJ2-3, with TRBD2 matching over 8 bases. The length of the CDR3 is 20 residues. The V gene end was trimmed by 2 bases and the J gene end by 0 bases; junction bases not matched to a gene: 17. The germline V gene has CDR1 SGDLS and CDR2 YYNGEE. The CDR3 DNA is TGTGCCAGCAGCGTGGGCCCAGGACTAGCTAGGGGAACTAGCACAGATACGCAGTATTTT. This encodes CASSVGPGLARGTSTDTQYF.

The CDR3 region is CASSYSGGNTEAFF. The CDR3, as DNA: TGTGCCAGCAGTTACTCAGGGGGGAACACTGAAGCTTTCTTT. The chain links TRBV6-5 to TRBJ1-1, with D possibly matching TRBD1 (6 bases). The CDR3 loop spans 14 amino acids. Germline assignment: CDR1 MNHEY and CDR2 SVGAGI. The V end lost 0 bases, the J end lost 1 base, and 6 bases lay between the germline ends.

This rearrangement joins TRBV19 to TRBJ2-5; the D gene is possibly TRBD1 (5 bases). The CDR3 loop spans 13 amino acids. Trimming took off 3 bases at V and 3 bases at J, with 8 bases between the two ends. Looked up from germline, CDR1 is LNHDA and CDR2 is SQIVND (reference sequence). CDR3 sequence (DNA): TGTGCCAGTAGTATGACAGTTGAAGAGACCCAGTACTTC. Translated, it gives CASSMTVEETQYF.

V usage is TRBV5-1 and J usage is TRBJ1-4; TRBD1 matches 8 bases. The CDR3 loop spans 14 amino acids. Germline V gene sequence: CDR1 SGHRS, CDR2 YFSETQ. V shed 4 bases and J 8 bases; nucleotides not matched to a gene: 7. The CDR3 region is CASSHDRGSEKLFF. CDR3 DNA sequence: TGCGCCAGCAGCCATGACAGGGGTAGCGAAAAACTGTTTTTT.

The chain links TRBV4-1 to TRBJ1-1; a weak D match, TRBD1 (5 bases). V gave up 4 bases and J gave up 1 base, with 7 bases separating them. Germline values: CDR1 MGHRA, CDR2 YSYEKL. This CDR3 is 13 amino acids long. This chain's CDR3 is CASSRQGNTEAFF. The CDR3, as DNA: TGCGCCAGCAGCCGGCAGGGGAACACTGAAGCTTTCTTT.

The rearrangement joins TRBV19 to TRBJ2-1; D unresolved. CDR1 LNHDA and CDR2 SQIVND come from the germline V gene (reference sequence). Deletions cut 7 bases from V and 0 bases from J, with 10 bases between. The CDR3 consists of 14 residues. CDR3 coding DNA: TGTGCCAGTATTGGCCGAAGCTCCTACAATGAGCAGTTCTTC. This sequence encodes CASIGRSSYNEQFF.

The chain links TRBV4-1 to TRBJ1-4; 9 bases are a match to TRBD1. The CDR3 runs to 15 residues. Per the germline V gene, CDR1 is MGHRA and CDR2 is YSYEKL. V shed 4 bases and J 6 bases; nucleotides not matched to a gene: 6. Written as DNA, the CDR3 is TGCGCCAGCAGCCTACCGGGACAGGGCTATGAAAAACTGTTTTTT. Amino acids: CASSLPGQGYEKLFF.

This clone appeared once. The rearrangement joins TRBV13 to TRBJ2-1, with TRBD2 identical over 11 bases. Germline assignment: CDR1 PRHDT and CDR2 FYEKMQ (reference sequence). CDR3 length: 15 amino acids. V lost 6 bases and J lost 4; bases outside the gene matches: 5. The DNA for the CDR3 is TGTGCCAGCAGTTCCGGGACTAGCGGTTACAATGAGCAGTTCTTC. Its translation is CASSSGTSGYNEQFF.

The chain combines TRBV6-5 with TRBJ1-2; no definite D call. Germline V lookup: CDR1 MNHEY, CDR2 SVGAGI. V was pared by 7 bases and J by 7 bases, with 19 bases between. CDR3 length: 14 amino acids. The CDR3 sequence: CASNPSSGLSGYTF. The CDR3 DNA is TGTGCCAGCAACCCTAGCTCGGGTCTGAGTGGCTACACCTTC.

As DNA, the CDR3 is TGCAGTGCTAGTAGCGGGAGGAATCAGCCCCAGCATTTT. Protein product: CSASSGRNQPQHF. This sequence joins TRBV20-1 and TRBJ1-5; D not certain. Germline V gene lookup returns CDR1 DFQATT and CDR2 SNEGSKA (reference sequence). The V end was cut by 3 bases, the J end by 4 bases, with 10 bases between. The CDR3 totals 13 residues.